Sequencing of this T cell receptor beta chain was carried out in a study of T-cell reconstitution after alpha-beta-depleted transplantation in children. Study conclusions and caveats: By about two months after transplant, alpha-beta T cells reportedly arose from several hundred graft clones that had expanded. One year after transplant, T-cell counts and diversity came mostly from newly produced T cells. Some patients' high day-60 TCRbeta diversity was traced to surviving recipient T cells and thymic progenitors.

It was with unique molecular identifiers that the TCRbeta library was prepared. TCRdb used MiXCR to reprocess the PCR reads, holding one entry per CDR3 protein. Of around 580,000 distinct CDR3 sequences listed, 25% to 30% are singletons. CDR1 and CDR2 from the germline V gene are MNHEY and SMNVEV (reference sequence). Trimming shortened V by 6 bases and J by 9 bases, and 21 bases separated the two germline ends. The CDR3 covers 15 residues. This clonotype was detected only a few times. Its antigen remains unidentified. The J gene is TRBJ2-1, the V gene TRBV27; maybe TRBD1 (6 bases). This specimen consisted of PBMCs, obtained before TCRalphabeta/CD19-depleted stem cell transplant. This receptor was obtained from a boy under two years old with Wiskott-Aldrich syndrome, due to receive a stem cell transplant. This chain's CDR3 is CASRGALQGRGEQFF. The CDR3 DNA sequence: TGTGCCAGCAGGGGAGCCTTACAGGGAAGAGGTGAGCAGTTCTTC.